This is a list of T cell receptor beta chains from one sample in a study of identifying expanded T cells in peripheral blood. Data came from immunoSEQ multiplex PCR; TCRdb stores just in-frame clones and leaves some out. Of around 99,000 clones detected, 88% appear once; the ten largest clones hold just under 8.5%. Sequenced: blood. These TCRs come from a person aged 18 to 75 in good health. Each CDR3 is given with its conserved first and last residue. D genes are given only for firm matches. Expanded clones get a size class; other rows say once, few or many, or leave the size out.

V	D	length	J	size	CDR3	DNA
TRBV19	TRBD2	15	TRBJ2-7	few	CASSTAGVSAYEQYF	TGTGCCAGTAGTACAGCGGGAGTCTCGGCCTACGAGCAGTACTTC
TRBV30	TRBD1	15	TRBJ2-7	NA	CAWSVFRDRPHEQYF	TGTGCCTGGAGTGTATTTCGGGACAGGCCCCACGAGCAGTACTTC
TRBV5-4	TRBD1	14	TRBJ2-5	NA	CASSGPGQKETQYF	TGTGCCAGCAGCGGACCGGGACAGAAAGAGACCCAGTACTTC
TRBV5-1	NA	13	TRBJ2-7	NA	CASSRDNSYEQYF	TGCGCCAGTTCCCGGGACAACAGCTACGAGCAGTACTTC
TRBV29-1	TRBD1	14	TRBJ1-2	medium-sized	CSVTGQGRNYGYTF	TGCAGCGTCACCGGACAGGGCCGAAACTATGGCTACACCTTC
TRBV18	NA	15	TRBJ2-2	NA	CASSPSQPNTGELFF	TGTGCCAGCTCACCGTCGCAGCCGAACACCGGGGAGCTGTTTTTT
TRBV11-2	NA	15	TRBJ2-3	NA	CASTLQAASGDTQYF	TGTGCCAGCACCTTACAGGCGGCCAGTGGAGATACGCAGTATTTT
TRBV7-9	NA	12	TRBJ1-1	few	CASSLAGAPAFF	TGTGCCAGCAGCCTCGCAGGGGCACCGGCTTTCTTT
TRBV7-3	TRBD1	15	TRBJ2-2	NA	CASSLGTGYTGELFF	TGTGCCAGCAGCTTAGGGACAGGGTACACCGGGGAGCTGTTTTTT
TRBV6-1	TRBD1	12	TRBJ2-5	NA	CASRAGGLGQYF	TGTGCCAGCAGGGCAGGGGGATTGGGCCAGTACTTC
TRBV11-2	TRBD2	16	TRBJ2-1	NA	CASSPGGGRPDHEQFF	TGTGCCAGCAGCCCGGGAGGCGGGAGGCCAGATCACGAGCAGTTCTTC
TRBV2	TRBD2	16	TRBJ2-6	NA	CASRGTGGSGANVLTF	TGTGCCAGCAGGGGGACGGGGGGCTCTGGGGCCAACGTCCTGACTTTC
TRBV6-5	NA	13	TRBJ2-7	NA	CASGEGRTYEQYF	TGTGCCAGCGGTGAGGGGCGGACCTACGAGCAGTACTTC
TRBV15	TRBD1	17	TRBJ2-1	NA	CATSRDYPSGGYNEQFF	TGTGCCACCAGCAGAGATTACCCCTCAGGGGGCTACAATGAGCAGTTCTTC
TRBV11-1	TRBD2	16	TRBJ2-5	NA	CASSSLGRGAQETQYF	TGTGCCAGCAGCTCCCTCGGGCGGGGGGCACAAGAGACCCAGTACTTC
TRBV19	NA	13	TRBJ2-6	few	CASKTAGANVLTF	TGTGCCAGTAAGACGGCTGGGGCCAACGTCCTGACTTTC
TRBV5-1	TRBD1	16	TRBJ1-2	NA	CASSPTYGQGTDGYTF	TGCGCCAGCAGCCCCACTTATGGACAGGGAACGGATGGCTACACCTTC
TRBV18	NA	12	TRBJ1-2	NA	CASSSDIYGYTF	TGTGCCAGCTCATCGGACATATATGGCTACACCTTC
TRBV28	TRBD2	17	TRBJ2-6	NA	CASRSLAGTPGANALTF	TGTGCCAGCAGATCTCTAGCGGGCACTCCTGGGGCCAACGCCCTGACTTTC
TRBV10-3	TRBD2	15	TRBJ2-3	NA	CAISGLAGGGDTQYF	TGTGCCATCAGTGGCCTAGCGGGGGGAGGCGATACGCAGTATTTT
TRBV29-1	TRBD2	16	TRBJ2-5	NA	CSFRPLGGRARETQYF	TGCAGCTTCCGACCCCTTGGTGGGAGGGCCAGGGAGACCCAGTACTTC
TRBV28	NA	14	TRBJ2-3	NA	CASSPGDNRGTQYF	TGTGCCAGCAGCCCAGGGGACAACCGTGGTACGCAGTATTTT
TRBV14	TRBD2	16	TRBJ2-7	NA	CASSRGTSGPPYEQYF	TGTGCCAGCAGCCGTGGGACTAGCGGGCCCCCCTACGAGCAGTACTTC
TRBV28	NA	16	TRBJ1-4	NA	CASSGAGSATNEKLFF	TGTGCCAGCAGTGGCGCCGGGAGTGCAACTAATGAAAAACTGTTTTTT